These 17 T cell receptor beta chains came from one sample sequenced in a study of T cell clonotyping in hematopoietic cell transplantation. Data came from immunoSEQ multiplex PCR; TCRdb stores just in-frame clones and leaves some out. The sample holds about 44,000 clones; around 94% are singletons and the top ten take 0.85%. The sequencing input was peripheral blood mononuclear cells. These receptors came from a woman between 45 and 65 years old in good health. Some clones in this sample may be carry-over from other donors' samples.

The J gene is TRBJ2-3, the V gene TRBV30; the D gene is possibly TRBD2 (6 bases). V was pared by 5 bases and J by 1 base, with 13 bases between. The CDR3 has 14 residues. Per germline, CDR1 GTSNPN and CDR2 SVGIG (reference sequence). Written as DNA, the CDR3 is TGTGCCTGGGTGGAGGCGGGGCGCACAGATACGCAGTATTTT. This encodes CAWVEAGRTDTQYF.

V and J are TRBV11-2 and TRBJ1-2, with D possibly being TRBD1 (6 bases). Deletions cut 5 bases from V and 3 bases from J, with 22 bases between. CDR1 is SGHAT, CDR2 FQNNGV, per germline. This CDR3 region has 17 residues. DNA of the CDR3: TGTGCCAGCAGCCTACGGGGGGCACCCGGCGTGGACTATGGCTACACCTTC. This gives the protein CASSLRGAPGVDYGYTF.

This CDR3 reads CASSDLGAADTGELFF. The CDR3, as DNA: TGTGCCAGCAGTGATCTGGGGGCTGCGGACACCGGGGAGCTGTTTTTT. The chain joins TRBV6-4 to TRBJ2-2; D is possibly TRBD1 (6 bases). Trimming left V 3 bases short and J 3 bases short, with 14 bases between. Germline values: CDR1 MRHNA, CDR2 SNTAGT. This CDR3 has 16 residues.

The V call is TRBV7-2, the J call TRBJ1-4, with 7 bases that match TRBD1. CDR3 length equals 15 residues. J gave up 6 bases and V 5 bases, and 9 bases lay outside the gene matches. Germline V lookup: CDR1 SGHTA, CDR2 FQGNSA. CDR3: CASSAQGDSDEKLFF. The CDR3 DNA follows: TGTGCCAGCAGCGCTCAGGGGGATTCTGATGAAAAACTGTTTTTT.

This chain links TRBV19 with TRBJ1-5; TRBD1 is a possible D gene (5 bases). The V and J ends lost 5 bases and 1 base respectively, with 12 bases between them. Germline CDR1 reads LNHDA; CDR2 reads SQIVND (reference sequence). The CDR3 length is 15 residues. CDR3 in amino acids: CASSQGGRSNQPQHF. The CDR3 DNA reads TGTGCCAGTAGTCAGGGAGGACGGAGCAATCAGCCCCAGCATTTT.

This sequence joins TRBV4-3 and TRBJ1-1; 8 bases are shared with TRBD1. Germline assignment: CDR1 LGHNA and CDR2 YSLEER. V was clipped by 2 bases and J by 4 bases; unmatched bases: 6. CDR3 length: 15 residues. The CDR3 DNA follows: TGCGCCAGCAGCCAACCCATGGACAGGGCCACTGAAGCTTTCTTT. Its protein product is CASSQPMDRATEAFF.

The rearrangement uses TRBV7-2 and TRBJ2-5; D is unclear. V lost 5 bases, J lost 0 bases, and 10 bases lay in between. CDR3 size: 14 residues. Germline assignment: CDR1 SGHTA and CDR2 FQGNSA. CDR3 DNA sequence: TGTGCCAGCAGCCCCTCCGAGAACCAAGAGACCCAGTACTTC. Its protein product is CASSPSENQETQYF.

The rearrangement uses TRBV7-2 and TRBJ1-6; 7 bases line up with TRBD1. The trim removed 3 bases at V and 9 bases at J, leaving 2 bases unmatched. Per germline, CDR1 SGHTA and CDR2 FQGNSA. The CDR3 sequence is 13 residues long. The CDR3 bases are TGTGCCAGCAGCTTCCGACAGGGTTCACCCCTCCACTTT. Amino acid sequence: CASSFRQGSPLHF.

The chain links TRBV7-2 to TRBJ1-2, with 8 bases lining up with TRBD1. There are 17 residues in the CDR3. Germline lookup yields CDR1 SGHTA and CDR2 FQGNSA. With 4 bases clipped from V and 5 bases from J, the junction kept 15 bases outside the gene matches. This CDR3 reads CASSSGQGSRIWYGYTF. The DNA of the CDR3 is TGTGCCAGCAGCTCAGGACAGGGTAGTAGAATATGGTATGGCTACACCTTC.

The rearrangement uses TRBV6-5 and TRBJ1-2, with 10 bases identical to TRBD1. This CDR3 is built from 14 residues. Germline V gene sequence: CDR1 MNHEY, CDR2 SVGAGI. The V gene end was trimmed by 6 bases and the J gene end by 7 bases; junction bases not matched to a gene: 8. CDR3 sequence (DNA): TGTGCCAGCAGACCCCCGGGACAGGGGTTTGGCTACACCTTC. This sequence encodes CASRPPGQGFGYTF.

The chain links TRBV4-2 to TRBJ1-1, with 7 bases lining up with TRBD1. After removal of 0 bases from V and 6 bases from J, the junction contained 1 base not matched to a gene. The CDR3 loop spans 13 amino acids. Germline values: CDR1 LGHNA, CDR2 YNFKEQ. The CDR3 loop reads CASSQDQGAEAFF. Written as DNA, the CDR3 is TGTGCCAGCAGCCAAGACCAGGGGGCTGAAGCTTTCTTT.

V usage is TRBV6-5 and J usage is TRBJ1-2; D unclear. CDR1 is MNHEY and CDR2 is SVGAGI in the germline V gene. This CDR3 spans 12 amino acids. Trimming took 2 bases from V and 3 from J, leaving 4 bases between them. DNA for the CDR3: TGTGCCAGCAGTTACGGGGACTATGGCTACACCTTC. Translation: CASSYGDYGYTF.

The chain uses TRBV5-4 and TRBJ2-5, with 7 bases identical to TRBD2. CDR1 and CDR2 from the germline V gene are SGHNT and YYREEE (reference sequence). The V gene end was trimmed by 4 bases and the J gene end by 6 bases; junction bases not matched to a gene: 12. This CDR3 is built from 15 residues. CDR3 amino acids: CASSPLLEGGQTQYF. The CDR3 DNA is TGTGCCAGCAGCCCCCTTCTGGAGGGAGGGCAGACCCAGTACTTC.

The chain combines TRBV7-2 with TRBJ1-4; tentative D call: TRBD1 (6 bases). From germline, CDR1 is SGHTA and CDR2 FQGNSA. This CDR3 has 13 residues. V was trimmed by 5 bases and J by 8 bases, leaving 12 bases between them. The CDR3 region is CASSGGQTEKLFF. CDR3 nucleotide sequence: TGTGCCAGCAGCGGGGGGCAGACGGAAAAACTGTTTTTT.

The chain combines TRBV6-5 with TRBJ1-5, with D possibly TRBD1 on 5 matching bases. The V end lost 6 bases, the J end lost 1 base, and 13 bases lay between the germline ends. The CDR3 loop spans 15 amino acids. Germline V gene lookup returns CDR1 MNHEY and CDR2 SVGAGI. CDR3 nucleotide sequence: TGTGCCAGCAGCCTCGGTAGGGACAGCAATCAGCCCCAGCATTTT. Its protein is CASSLGRDSNQPQHF.

CDR3 bases: TGTGCCAGTAGTATTGGAGGGGGCGGAGGTAACTATGGCTACACCTTC. Translating it yields CASSIGGGGGNYGYTF. The chain uses TRBV19 and TRBJ1-2; 7 bases line up with TRBD1. The V and J ends lost 3 bases and 1 base, in that order; junction bases with no gene match: 8. CDR1 LNHDA and CDR2 SQIVND come from the germline V gene (reference sequence). The CDR3 length is 16 residues.

The V gene is TRBV9, the J gene TRBJ2-1; 8 bases fit TRBD2. This CDR3 region has 15 residues. J gave up 7 bases and V 4 bases, and 10 bases lay outside the gene matches. In germline, CDR1 is SGDLS, CDR2 YYNGEE. CDR3 region: CASSTSGGKGNEQFF. The CDR3 DNA follows: TGTGCCAGCAGCACGAGCGGGGGAAAGGGTAATGAGCAGTTCTTC.